This T cell receptor beta chain is from a study of T cells after yellow fever vaccination. This CDR3 spans 13 amino acids. Deletions cut 3 bases from V and 3 bases from J, with 12 bases between. CDR1 and CDR2 from the germline V gene are DFQATT and SNEGSKA (reference sequence). TCRdb called the 5' RACE reads again in MiXCR, with one record for every CDR3 protein. The sample has hundreds of thousands of distinct CDR3 sequences, 9% to 15% seen once. This clonotype was observed many times. The receptor was isolated from a man aged 25-45 years who received the YFV17D yellow fever vaccine. This sequence joins TRBV20-1 and TRBJ2-7; the D gene is possibly TRBD1 (5 bases). The specimen was PBMCs, collected on the day of the yellow fever booster vaccination. CDR3 bases: TGCAGTGCTAGCGTGCTACAGGACTACGAGCAGTACTTC. This gives the protein CSASVLQDYEQYF.